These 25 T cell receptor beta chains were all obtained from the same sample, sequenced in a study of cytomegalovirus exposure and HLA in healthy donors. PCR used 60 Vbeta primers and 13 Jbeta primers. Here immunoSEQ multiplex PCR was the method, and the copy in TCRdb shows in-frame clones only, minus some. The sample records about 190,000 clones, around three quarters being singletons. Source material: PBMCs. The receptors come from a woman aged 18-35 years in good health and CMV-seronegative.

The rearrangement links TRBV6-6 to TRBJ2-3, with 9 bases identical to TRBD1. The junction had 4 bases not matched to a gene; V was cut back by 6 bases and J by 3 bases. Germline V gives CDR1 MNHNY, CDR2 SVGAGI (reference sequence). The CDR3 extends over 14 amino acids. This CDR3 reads CASSRGTGTDTQYF. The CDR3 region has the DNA TGTGCCAGCAGCCGAGGGACAGGGACAGATACGCAGTATTTT.

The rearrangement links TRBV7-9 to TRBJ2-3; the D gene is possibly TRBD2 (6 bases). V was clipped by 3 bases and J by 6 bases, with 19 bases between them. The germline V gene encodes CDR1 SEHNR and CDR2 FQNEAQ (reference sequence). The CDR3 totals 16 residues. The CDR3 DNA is TGTGCCAGCAGCTTTAAACTAGCCGGAAAGATGGATACGCAGTATTTT. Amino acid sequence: CASSFKLAGKMDTQYF.

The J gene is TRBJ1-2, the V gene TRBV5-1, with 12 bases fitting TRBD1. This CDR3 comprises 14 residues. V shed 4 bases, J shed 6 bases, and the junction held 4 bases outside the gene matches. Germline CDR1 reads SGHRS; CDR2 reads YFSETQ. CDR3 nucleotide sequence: TGCGCCAGCAGCGGGGGGACAGGGGGCAATGGCTACACCTTC. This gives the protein CASSGGTGGNGYTF.

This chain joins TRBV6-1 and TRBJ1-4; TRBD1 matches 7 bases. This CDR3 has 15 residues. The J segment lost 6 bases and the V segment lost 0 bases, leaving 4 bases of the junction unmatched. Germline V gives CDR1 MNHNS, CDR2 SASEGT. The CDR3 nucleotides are TGTGCCAGCAGTGAAGCACTAGGACAGGATGAAAAACTGTTTTTT. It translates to CASSEALGQDEKLFF.

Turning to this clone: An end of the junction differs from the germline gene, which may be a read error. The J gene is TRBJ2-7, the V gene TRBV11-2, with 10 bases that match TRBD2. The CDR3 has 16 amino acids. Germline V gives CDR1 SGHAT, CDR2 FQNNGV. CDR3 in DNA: TGTGCCAGCACCTTATTAGCGGGAGGCTCCTCCTACGAGCAGTACTTC. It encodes CASTLLAGGSSYEQYF.

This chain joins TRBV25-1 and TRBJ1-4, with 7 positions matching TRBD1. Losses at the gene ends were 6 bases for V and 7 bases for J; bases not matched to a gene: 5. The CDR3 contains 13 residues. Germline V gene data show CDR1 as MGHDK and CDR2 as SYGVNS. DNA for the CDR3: TGTGCCAGCAGACAGGGGACGGGTGAAAAACTGTTTTTT. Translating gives CASRQGTGEKLFF.

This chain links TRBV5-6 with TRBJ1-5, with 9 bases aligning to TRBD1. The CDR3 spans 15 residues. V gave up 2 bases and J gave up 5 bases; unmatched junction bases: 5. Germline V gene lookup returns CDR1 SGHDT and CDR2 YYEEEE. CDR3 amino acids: CASSLWDRDDQPQHF. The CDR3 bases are TGTGCCAGCAGCTTATGGGACAGGGACGATCAGCCCCAGCATTTT.

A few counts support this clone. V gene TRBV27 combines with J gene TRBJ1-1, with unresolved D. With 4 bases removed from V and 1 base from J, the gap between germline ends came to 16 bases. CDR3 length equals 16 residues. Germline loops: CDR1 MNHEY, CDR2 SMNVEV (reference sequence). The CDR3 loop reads CASSSPSLSGNTEAFF. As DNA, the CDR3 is TGTGCCAGCAGTTCGCCCAGCTTGTCGGGGAACACTGAAGCTTTCTTT.

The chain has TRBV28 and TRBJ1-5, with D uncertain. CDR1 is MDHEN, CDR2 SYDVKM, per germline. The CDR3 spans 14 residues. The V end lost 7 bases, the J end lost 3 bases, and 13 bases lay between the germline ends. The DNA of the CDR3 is TGTGCCAGCATCATGGCAGGAAACAATCAGCCCCAGCATTTT. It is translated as CASIMAGNNQPQHF.

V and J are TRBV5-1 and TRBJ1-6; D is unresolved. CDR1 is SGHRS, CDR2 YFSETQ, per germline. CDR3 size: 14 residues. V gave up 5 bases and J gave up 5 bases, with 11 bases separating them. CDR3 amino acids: CASSRGQDNSPLHF. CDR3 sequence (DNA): TGCGCCAGCAGTCGCGGGCAAGATAATTCACCCCTCCACTTT.

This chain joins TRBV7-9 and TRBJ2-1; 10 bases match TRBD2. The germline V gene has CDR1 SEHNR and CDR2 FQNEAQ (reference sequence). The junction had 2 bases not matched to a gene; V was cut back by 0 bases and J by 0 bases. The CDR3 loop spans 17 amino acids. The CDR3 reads CASSLALAGVSYNEQFF. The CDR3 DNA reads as TGTGCCAGCAGCTTAGCCCTAGCGGGGGTCTCCTACAATGAGCAGTTCTTC.

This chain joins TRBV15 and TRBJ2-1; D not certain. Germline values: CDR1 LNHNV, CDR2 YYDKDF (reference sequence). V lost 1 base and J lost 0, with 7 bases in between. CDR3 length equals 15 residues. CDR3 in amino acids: CATSRGGSSYNEQFF. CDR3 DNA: TGTGCCACCAGCAGAGGAGGTAGCTCCTACAATGAGCAGTTCTTC.

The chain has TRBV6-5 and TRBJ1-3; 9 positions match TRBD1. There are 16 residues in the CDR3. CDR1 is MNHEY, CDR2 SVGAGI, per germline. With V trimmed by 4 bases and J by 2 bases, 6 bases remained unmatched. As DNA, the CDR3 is TGTGCCAGCAGTTCGACGGGGACAGGGACTGGAAACACCATATATTTT. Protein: CASSSTGTGTGNTIYF.

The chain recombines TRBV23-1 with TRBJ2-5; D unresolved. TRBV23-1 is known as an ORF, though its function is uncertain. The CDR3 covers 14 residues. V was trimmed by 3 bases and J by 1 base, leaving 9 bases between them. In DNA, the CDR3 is TGCGCCAGCAGTCAGTCCCCCCGCCAAGAGACCCAGTACTTC. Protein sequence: CASSQSPRQETQYF.

DNA for the CDR3: TGTGCCAGCAGCGTAGGCGGGTCGGGGTATGAAGAGCAGTTCTTC. It yields the protein CASSVGGSGYEEQFF. The chain employs TRBV9 and TRBJ2-1; D perhaps matches TRBD2 (5 bases). V was pared by 0 bases and J by 10 bases, with 17 bases between. This CDR3 comprises 15 residues. CDR1 and CDR2 from the germline V gene are SGDLS and YYNGEE.

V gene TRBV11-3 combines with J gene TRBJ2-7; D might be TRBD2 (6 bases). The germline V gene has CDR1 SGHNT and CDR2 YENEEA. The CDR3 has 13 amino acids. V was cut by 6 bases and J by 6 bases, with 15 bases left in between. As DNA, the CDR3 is TGTGCCAGCAGTCTAATGCCCGGGGGCGAGCAGTACTTC. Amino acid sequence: CASSLMPGGEQYF.

The DNA of the CDR3 is TGCGCCAGCAGTCGGACAGGGACCATCATGAACACTGAAGCTTTCTTT. This encodes CASSRTGTIMNTEAFF. The chain employs TRBV10-1 and TRBJ1-1; 8 bases line up with TRBD1. Germline assignment: CDR1 WNHNN and CDR2 SYGVQD (reference sequence). The trim removed 5 bases at V and 0 bases at J, leaving 8 bases unmatched. The CDR3 extends over 16 amino acids.

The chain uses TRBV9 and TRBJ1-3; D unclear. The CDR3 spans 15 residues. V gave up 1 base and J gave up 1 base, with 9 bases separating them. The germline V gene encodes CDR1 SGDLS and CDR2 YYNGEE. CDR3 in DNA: TGTGCCAGCAGCGTAAGCGGGGAGTCTGGAAACACCATATATTTT. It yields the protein CASSVSGESGNTIYF.

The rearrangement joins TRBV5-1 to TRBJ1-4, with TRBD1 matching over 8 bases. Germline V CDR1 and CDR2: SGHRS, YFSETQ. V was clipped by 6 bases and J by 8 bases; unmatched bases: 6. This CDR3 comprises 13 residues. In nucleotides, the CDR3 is TGCGCCAGCACGGACAGGGTAGGAGAAAAACTGTTTTTT. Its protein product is CASTDRVGEKLFF. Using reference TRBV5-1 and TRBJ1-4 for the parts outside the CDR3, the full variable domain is KAGVTQTPRYLIKTRGQQVTLSCSPISGHRSVSWYQQTPGQGLQFLFEYFSETQRNKGNFPGRFSGRQFSNSRSEMNVSTLELGDSALYLCASTDRVGEKLFFGSGTQLSVL.

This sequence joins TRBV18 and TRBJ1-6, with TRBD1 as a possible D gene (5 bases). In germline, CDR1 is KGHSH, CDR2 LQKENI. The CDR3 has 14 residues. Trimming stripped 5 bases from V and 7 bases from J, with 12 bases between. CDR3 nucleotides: TGTGCCAGCTCAAGCCGGGAGGGGAATTCACCCCTCCACTTT. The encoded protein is CASSSREGNSPLHF.

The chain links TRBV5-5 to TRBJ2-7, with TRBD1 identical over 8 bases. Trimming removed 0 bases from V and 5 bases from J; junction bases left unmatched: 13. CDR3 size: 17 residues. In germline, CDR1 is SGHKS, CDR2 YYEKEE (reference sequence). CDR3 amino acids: CASSLASRAGGLNEQYF. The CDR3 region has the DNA TGTGCCAGCAGCTTGGCGTCCCGGGCAGGGGGCTTGAACGAGCAGTACTTC.

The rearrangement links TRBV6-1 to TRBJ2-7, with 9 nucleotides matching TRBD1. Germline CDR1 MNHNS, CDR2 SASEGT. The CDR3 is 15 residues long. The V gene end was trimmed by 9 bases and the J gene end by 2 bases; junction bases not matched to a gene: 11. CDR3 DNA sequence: TGTGCCAGTCCTCGCACGGACAGGGGTCCCTACGAGCAGTACTTC. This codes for CASPRTDRGPYEQYF.

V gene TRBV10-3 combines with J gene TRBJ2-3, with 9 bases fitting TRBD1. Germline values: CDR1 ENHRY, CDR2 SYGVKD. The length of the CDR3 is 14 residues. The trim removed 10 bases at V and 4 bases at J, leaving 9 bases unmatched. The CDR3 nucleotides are TGTGCCACCACAGGGGGCCGGGACGCAGATACGCAGTATTTT. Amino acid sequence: CATTGGRDADTQYF.

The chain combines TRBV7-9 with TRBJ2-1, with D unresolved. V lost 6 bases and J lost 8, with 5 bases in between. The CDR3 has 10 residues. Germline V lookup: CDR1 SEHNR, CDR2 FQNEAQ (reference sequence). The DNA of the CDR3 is TGTGCCAGCAGTCCTCATGAGCAGTTCTTC. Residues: CASSPHEQFF. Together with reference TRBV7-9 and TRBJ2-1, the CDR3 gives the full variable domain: DTGVSQNPRHKITKRGQNVTFRCDPISEHNRLYWYRQTLGQGPEFLTYFQNEAQLEKSRLLSDRFSAERPKGSFSTLEIQRTEQGDSAMYLCASSPHEQFFGPGTRLTVL.

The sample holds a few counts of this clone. This CDR3 is CASSVHHTGTSGRASYEQYF. The CDR3 nucleotides are TGTGCCAGCAGCGTCCATCACACCGGGACTAGCGGGAGGGCCTCCTACGAGCAGTACTTC. J is TRBJ2-7 and V is TRBV7-3; 16 bases line up with TRBD2. With 5 bases clipped from V and 0 bases from J, the junction kept 13 bases outside the gene matches. Germline CDR1 reads SGHTA; CDR2 reads FQGTGA. The CDR3 has 20 residues.